The source of this T cell receptor beta chain is a study of early T cells in non-severe SARS-CoV-2 infection. Germline V gives CDR1 LGHNA, CDR2 YNFKEQ. The V end was cut by 1 base, the J end by 6 bases, with 18 bases between. The CDR3 is made up of 17 amino acids. From the 5' RACE reads, TCRdb called clonotypes with MiXCR, one entry per CDR3 protein. Seen here are under 85,000 distinct CDR3 sequences, 9.5% to 15% observed once, and the top ten hold less than 20%. The source material was whole blood, sampled at baseline. The chain couples TRBV4-2 to TRBJ2-2; D might be TRBD2 (6 bases). The clonotype comes from an adult who was a healthcare worker with PCR-confirmed SARS-CoV-2 infection or an uninfected control (not recorded which). The donor label of this sample is uncertain. Here the CDR3 DNA reads TGTGCCAGCAGCCAAGCGCCTGGAGGGAGCGTTGCCGGGGAGCTGTTTTTT. It is translated as CASSQAPGGSVAGELFF.